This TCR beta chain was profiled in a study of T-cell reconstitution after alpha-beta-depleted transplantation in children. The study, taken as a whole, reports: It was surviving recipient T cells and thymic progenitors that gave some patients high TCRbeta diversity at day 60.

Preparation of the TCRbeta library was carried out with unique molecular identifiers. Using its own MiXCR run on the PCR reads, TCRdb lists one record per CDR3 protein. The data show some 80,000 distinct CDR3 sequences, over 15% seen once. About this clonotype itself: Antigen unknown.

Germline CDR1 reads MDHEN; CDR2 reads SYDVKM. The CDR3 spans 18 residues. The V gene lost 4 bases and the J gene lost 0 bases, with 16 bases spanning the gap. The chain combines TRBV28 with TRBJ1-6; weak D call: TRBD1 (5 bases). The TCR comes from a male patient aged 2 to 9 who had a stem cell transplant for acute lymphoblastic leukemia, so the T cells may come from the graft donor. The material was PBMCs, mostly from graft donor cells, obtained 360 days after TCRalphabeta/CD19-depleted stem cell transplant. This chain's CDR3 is CASSYFNAGSSYNSPLHF. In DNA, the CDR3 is TGTGCCAGCAGTTATTTTAACGCAGGGAGCTCCTATAATTCACCCCTCCACTTT.